This T cell receptor (beta chain) was sequenced during a study of blood T cell repertoires in COVID-19. Study-level background: T cells, B-cell-depleted T cells, or PBMCs supplied cDNA or gDNA.

V was clipped by 0 bases and J by 5 bases, with 9 bases between them. From germline, CDR1 is SGDLS and CDR2 YYNGEE. This CDR3 has 14 residues. Original methodology: Scientists estimated how many nucleated cells there were by amplifying reference gene primers. Data came from immunoSEQ multiplex PCR; TCRdb stores just in-frame clones and leaves some out. V and J calls plus clone size are reproduced from that table; the DNA served to infer D and trimming. The sample has roughly 27,000 clones, 91% seen once. The receptor's source is a human donor with active COVID-19. The donor label of this sample is uncertain. The V gene is TRBV9, the J gene TRBJ2-1; maybe TRBD2 (6 bases). Sequencing was performed on peripheral blood. CDR3 coding DNA: TGTGCCAGCAGCGTAGAGGCGGGAAACAATGAGCAGTTCTTC. This sequence encodes CASSVEAGNNEQFF.